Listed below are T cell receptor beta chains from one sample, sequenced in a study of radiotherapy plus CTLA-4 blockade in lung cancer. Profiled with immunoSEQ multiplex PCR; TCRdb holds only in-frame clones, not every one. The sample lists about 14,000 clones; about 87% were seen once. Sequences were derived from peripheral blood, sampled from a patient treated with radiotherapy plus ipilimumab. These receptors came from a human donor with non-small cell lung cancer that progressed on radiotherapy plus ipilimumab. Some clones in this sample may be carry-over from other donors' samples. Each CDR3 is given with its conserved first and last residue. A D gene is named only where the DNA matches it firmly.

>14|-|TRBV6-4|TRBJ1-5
CASSRRGGNQPQHF
TGTGCCAGCAGTCGGAGGGGAGGCAATCAGCCCCAGCATTTT
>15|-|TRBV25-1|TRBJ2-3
CASSDAAMIRDTQYF
TGTGCCAGCAGTGACGCGGCCATGATTCGAGATACGCAGTATTTT
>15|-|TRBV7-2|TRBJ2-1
CASSYRASLRGEQFF
TGTGCCAGCAGCTACAGGGCAAGTCTTCGGGGTGAGCAGTTCTTC
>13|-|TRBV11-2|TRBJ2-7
CASSPHRLYEQYF
TGTGCCAGCAGCCCCCACCGACTCTACGAGCAGTACTTC
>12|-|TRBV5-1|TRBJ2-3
CASSEAGVTQYF
TGCGCCAGCAGCGAGGCCGGAGTGACGCAGTATTTT
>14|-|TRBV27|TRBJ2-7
CASSVPTLAHEQYF
TGTGCCAGCAGTGTCCCCACTCTAGCTCACGAGCAGTACTTC
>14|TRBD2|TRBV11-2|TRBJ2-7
CASSLLAGPYEQYF
TGTGCCAGCAGCTTACTAGCGGGGCCCTACGAGCAGTACTTC
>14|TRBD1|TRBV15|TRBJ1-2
CATSRGGQGYGYTF
TGTGCCACCAGCAGAGGAGGACAGGGTTATGGCTACACCTTC
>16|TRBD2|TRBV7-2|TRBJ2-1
CASSSRTSGVYNEQFF
TGTGCCAGCAGCTCCCGGACTAGCGGGGTCTACAATGAGCAGTTCTTC
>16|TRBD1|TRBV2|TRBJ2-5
CASSDGTGPLQETQYF
TGTGCCAGCAGTGACGGGACAGGCCCCCTCCAAGAGACCCAGTACTTC